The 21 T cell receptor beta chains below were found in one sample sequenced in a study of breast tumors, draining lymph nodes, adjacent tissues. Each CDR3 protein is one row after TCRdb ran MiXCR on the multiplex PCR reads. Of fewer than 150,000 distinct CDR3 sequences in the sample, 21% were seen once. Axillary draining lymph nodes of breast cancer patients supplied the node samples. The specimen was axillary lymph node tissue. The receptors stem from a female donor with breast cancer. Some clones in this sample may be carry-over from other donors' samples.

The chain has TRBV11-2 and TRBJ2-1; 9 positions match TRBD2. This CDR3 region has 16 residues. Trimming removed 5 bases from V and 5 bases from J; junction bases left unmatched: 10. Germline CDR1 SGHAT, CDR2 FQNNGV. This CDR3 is CASSPLGLAGNNEQFF. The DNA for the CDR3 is TGTGCCAGCAGCCCTCTGGGACTAGCTGGAAACAATGAGCAGTTCTTC.

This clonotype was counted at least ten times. The CDR3 nucleotides read TGTGCCAGCAGCTTAGGAGAGGGGGCCCATGGCTACACCTTC. It specifies CASSLGEGAHGYTF. The rearrangement links TRBV7-9 to TRBJ1-2; 7 bases map to TRBD1. Germline trimming cut 1 base from V and 6 bases from J; bases unmatched to any gene: 5. CDR1 and CDR2 (germline): SEHNR, FQNEAQ (reference sequence). The CDR3 length is 14 residues.

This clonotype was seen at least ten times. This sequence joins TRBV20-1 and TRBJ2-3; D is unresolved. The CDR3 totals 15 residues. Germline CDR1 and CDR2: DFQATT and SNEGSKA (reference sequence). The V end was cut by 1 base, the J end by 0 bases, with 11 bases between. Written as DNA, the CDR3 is TGCAGTGCTAGAGCACAACGAGAAAGCACAGATACGCAGTATTTT. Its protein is CSARAQRESTDTQYF.

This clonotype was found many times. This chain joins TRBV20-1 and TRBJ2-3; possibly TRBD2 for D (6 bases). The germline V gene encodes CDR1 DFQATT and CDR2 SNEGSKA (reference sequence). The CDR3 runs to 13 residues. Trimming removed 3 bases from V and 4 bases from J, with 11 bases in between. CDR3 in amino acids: CSARGGDPDTQYF. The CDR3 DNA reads TGCAGTGCTAGGGGAGGAGACCCAGATACGCAGTATTTT.

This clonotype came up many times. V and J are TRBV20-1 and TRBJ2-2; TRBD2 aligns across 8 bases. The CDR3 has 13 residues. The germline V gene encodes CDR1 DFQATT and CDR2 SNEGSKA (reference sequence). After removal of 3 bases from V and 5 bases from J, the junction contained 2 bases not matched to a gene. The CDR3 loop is CSASGRETGELFF. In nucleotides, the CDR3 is TGCAGTGCTAGCGGGAGGGAGACCGGGGAGCTGTTTTTT.

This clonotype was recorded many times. CDR3 sequence reads: CASSTASDTQYF. CDR3 DNA: TGTGCCAGCAGCACGGCATCAGATACGCAGTATTTT. The J gene is TRBJ2-3, the V gene TRBV7-9; no clear D gene. Germline V gene lookup returns CDR1 SEHNR and CDR2 FQNEAQ (reference sequence). V lost 5 bases to trimming and J lost 4 bases, with 7 bases between them. The CDR3 is 12 residues long.

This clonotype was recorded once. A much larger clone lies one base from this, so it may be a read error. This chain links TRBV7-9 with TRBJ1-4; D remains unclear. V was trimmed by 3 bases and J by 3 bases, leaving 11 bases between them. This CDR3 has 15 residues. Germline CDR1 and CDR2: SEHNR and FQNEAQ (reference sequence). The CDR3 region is CASSFSGGANEKLFF. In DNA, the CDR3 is TGTGCCAGCAGCTTTTCGGGAGGAGCTAATGAAAAACTGTTTTTT.

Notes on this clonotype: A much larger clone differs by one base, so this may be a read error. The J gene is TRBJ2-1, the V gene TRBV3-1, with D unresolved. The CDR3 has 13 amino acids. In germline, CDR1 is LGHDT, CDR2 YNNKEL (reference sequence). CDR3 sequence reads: CASSYDNDHEQLF. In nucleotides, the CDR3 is TGTGCCAGCAGCTACGACAACGACCATGAGCAGCTCTTC.

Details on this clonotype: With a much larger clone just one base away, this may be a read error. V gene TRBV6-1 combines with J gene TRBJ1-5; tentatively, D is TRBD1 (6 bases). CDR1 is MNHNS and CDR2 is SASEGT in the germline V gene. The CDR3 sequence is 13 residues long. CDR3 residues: CASVDSSDQPQHF. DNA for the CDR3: TGTGCCAGCGTGGACAGTAGCGATCAGCCCCAGCATTTT.

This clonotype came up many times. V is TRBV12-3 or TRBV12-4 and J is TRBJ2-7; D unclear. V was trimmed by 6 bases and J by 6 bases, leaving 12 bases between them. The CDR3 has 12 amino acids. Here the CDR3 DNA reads TGTGCCAGCAGCCCCCAGGAAGGCGAGCAGTACTTC. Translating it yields CASSPQEGEQYF.

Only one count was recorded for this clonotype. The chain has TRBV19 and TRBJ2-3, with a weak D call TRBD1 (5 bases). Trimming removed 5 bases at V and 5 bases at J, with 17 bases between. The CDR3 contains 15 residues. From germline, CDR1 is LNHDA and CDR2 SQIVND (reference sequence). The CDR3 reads CASSVYNEQGDTQYF. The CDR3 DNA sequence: TGTGCCAGTAGTGTGTACAACGAGCAGGGAGATACGCAGTATTTT.

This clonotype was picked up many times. The CDR3, as DNA: TGTGCCAGCAGTTACGGGACAGGGCGTACAGATACGCAGTATTTT. It encodes CASSYGTGRTDTQYF. This chain joins TRBV6-5 and TRBJ2-3, with 9 bases identical to TRBD1. J lost 3 bases, V lost 2 bases, and 3 bases had no gene match. The CDR3 consists of 15 residues. CDR1 is MNHEY and CDR2 is SVGAGI in the germline V gene.

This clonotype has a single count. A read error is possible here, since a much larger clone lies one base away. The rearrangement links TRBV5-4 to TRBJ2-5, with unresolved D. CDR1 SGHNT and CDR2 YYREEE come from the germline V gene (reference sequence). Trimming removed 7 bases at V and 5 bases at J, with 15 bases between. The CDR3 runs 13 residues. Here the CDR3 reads CASGDGSVETQYF. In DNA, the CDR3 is TGTGCCAGCGGCGACGGGTCTGTGGAGACCCAGTACTTC.

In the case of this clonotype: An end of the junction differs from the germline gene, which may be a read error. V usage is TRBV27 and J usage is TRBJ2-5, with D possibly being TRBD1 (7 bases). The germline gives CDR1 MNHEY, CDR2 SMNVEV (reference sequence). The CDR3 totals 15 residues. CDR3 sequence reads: CVSTQWGDSQETQYF. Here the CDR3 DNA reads TGTGTCAGCACCCAATGGGGGGACAGCCAAGAGACCCAGTACTTC.

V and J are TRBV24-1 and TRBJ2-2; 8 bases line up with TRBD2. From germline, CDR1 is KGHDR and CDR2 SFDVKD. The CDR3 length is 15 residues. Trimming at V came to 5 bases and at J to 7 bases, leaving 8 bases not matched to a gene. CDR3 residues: CATSGAGTSFGELFF. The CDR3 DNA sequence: TGTGCCACCAGTGGAGCCGGGACTAGTTTCGGGGAGCTGTTTTTT.

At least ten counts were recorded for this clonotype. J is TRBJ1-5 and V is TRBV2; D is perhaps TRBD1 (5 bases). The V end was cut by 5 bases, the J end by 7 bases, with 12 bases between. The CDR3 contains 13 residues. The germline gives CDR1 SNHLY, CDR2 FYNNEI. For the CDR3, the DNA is TGTGCCAGCAGTCGGGACGTTGGCCAGCCCCAGCATTTT. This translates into CASSRDVGQPQHF.

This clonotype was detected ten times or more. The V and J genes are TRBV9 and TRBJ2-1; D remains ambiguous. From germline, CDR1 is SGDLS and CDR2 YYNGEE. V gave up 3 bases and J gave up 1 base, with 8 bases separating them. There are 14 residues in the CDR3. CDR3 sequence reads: CASSGSLSYNEQFF. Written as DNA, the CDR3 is TGTGCCAGCAGCGGGAGCCTTTCCTACAATGAGCAGTTCTTC.

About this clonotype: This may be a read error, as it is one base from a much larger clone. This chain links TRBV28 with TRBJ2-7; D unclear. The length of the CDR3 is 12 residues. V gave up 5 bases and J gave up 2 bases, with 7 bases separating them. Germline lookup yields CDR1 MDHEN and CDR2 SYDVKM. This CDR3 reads CASSPPTYEQYF. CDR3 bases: TGTGCCAGCAGTCCGCCAACCTACGAGCAGTACTTC.

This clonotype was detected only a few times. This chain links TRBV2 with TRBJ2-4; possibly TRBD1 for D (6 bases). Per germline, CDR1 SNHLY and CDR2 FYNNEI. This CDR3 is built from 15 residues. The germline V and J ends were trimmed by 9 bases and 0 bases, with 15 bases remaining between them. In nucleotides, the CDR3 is TGTGCCAGTTCAGATCAGGGGTTAGCCAAAAACATTCAGTACTTC. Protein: CASSDQGLAKNIQYF.

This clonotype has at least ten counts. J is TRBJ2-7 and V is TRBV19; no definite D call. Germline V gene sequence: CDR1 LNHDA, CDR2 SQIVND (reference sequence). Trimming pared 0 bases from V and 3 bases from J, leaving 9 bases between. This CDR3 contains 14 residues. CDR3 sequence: CASSIDLYSYEQYF. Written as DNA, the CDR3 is TGTGCCAGTAGTATAGATCTATACAGCTACGAGCAGTACTTC.

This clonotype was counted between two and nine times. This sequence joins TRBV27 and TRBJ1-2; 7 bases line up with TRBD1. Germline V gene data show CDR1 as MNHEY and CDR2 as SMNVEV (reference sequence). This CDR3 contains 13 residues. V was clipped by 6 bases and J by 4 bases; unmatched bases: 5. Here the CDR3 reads CASRTTGTYGYTF. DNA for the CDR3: TGTGCCAGCAGGACGACAGGGACCTATGGCTACACCTTC.